In its sample, the clone carrying this TCR beta chain was seen many times. Its cognate antigen is unknown. With 6 bases removed from V and 0 bases from J, the gap between germline ends came to 15 bases. The CDR3 has 14 amino acids. Looked up from germline, CDR1 is DFQATT and CDR2 is SNEGSKA (reference sequence). This specimen belongs to a study of T cells in Graves' hyperthyroidism and ophthalmopathy. Findings of the study overall: Ophthalmopathy, which appeared later, was predicted by the model a median about 6 months before onset.

RNA transcripts provided the source from which TCR beta CDR3 regions were amplified. The HTBI set primed first-round TCR CDR3 RT-PCR. TCRdb independently ran MiXCR on the multiplex PCR reads; one entry per CDR3 protein. Seen here are 700,000 or so distinct CDR3 sequences, 16% observed once, and the top ten hold approximately 8.4%. The V and J genes are TRBV20-1 and TRBJ2-7, with D tentatively TRBD2 (6 bases). Specimen: blood. The TCR sequence derives from a man aged 18 to 29 with Graves' hyperthyroidism. The CDR3 nucleotides read TGCAGTGCCCCCCCTGCTAGCGCCTCCTACGAGCAGTACTTC. Its protein product is CSAPPASASYEQYF.